The TCR beta chain under discussion was sequenced for a study of CD8+CD57+ T cells in acquired aplastic anemia. Looking at the study overall: DNA from sorted CD4+ and CD8+ cells averaged 3.2 ug.

V dropped 4 bases and J dropped 2; count of bases not matched to a gene: 5. The CDR3 extends over 13 amino acids. From germline, CDR1 is DFQATT and CDR2 SNEGSKA (reference sequence). The patients chosen for sequencing had shown expansion of CD8+CD57+ cells (detected by flow cytometry). All patients were therapy-naive when blood was sampled. CDR3 and TCR beta VDJ profiling relied on a genomic DNA template. MiXCR was run by TCRdb on the reads, yielding one entry per CDR3 protein. The table lists a few hundred thousand distinct CDR3 sequences, around 82% of them singletons. Material: sorted CD4+, CD8+, or CD8+CD57+ T cells (not recorded which) from PBMCs. This clonotype was obtained from a human donor with aplastic anemia. The V gene is TRBV20-1, the J gene TRBJ2-7; TRBD1 agrees at 7 bases. The CDR3 region has the DNA TGCAGTGCTATGCCGGGACAGACCTACGAGCAGTACTTC. It codes for CSAMPGQTYEQYF.